What follows is one TCR beta chain and its context. From the 5' RACE reads, TCRdb called clonotypes with MiXCR, one entry per CDR3 protein. The table includes hundreds of thousands of distinct CDR3 sequences, roughly 18% detected once. This sample is part of a study of T-cell memory formation after mild COVID-19. V was clipped by 3 bases and J by 5 bases, with 9 bases between them. The CDR3 runs 12 residues. Germline V lookup: CDR1 SQVTM, CDR2 ANQGSEA. The rearrangement links TRBV29-1 to TRBJ2-3; D ambiguous. Sequences were obtained from PBMCs or a T cell subset sorted from them (not recorded which). This receptor was obtained from a man between 18 and 35 years old who had mild COVID-19 (a few samples of this study predate the infection). Cell type and time point are not known. CDR3 residues: CSVEGTGDTQYF. For the CDR3, the DNA is TGCAGCGTTGAGGGAACGGGAGATACGCAGTATTTT.